This entry features one T cell receptor (beta chain) sequence. Its antigen remains unknown. Next came a second PCR, run for roughly 6 to 11 cycles, which used a sample-barcoded 5' primer along with a J-beta primer mix. A template-switch adaptor containing 12 random nucleotides labeled each cDNA molecule. TCRdb reanalysed the 5' RACE reads using MiXCR and keeps one entry per CDR3 protein. This sample has 720,000 or so distinct CDR3 sequences, with 40% to 50% found just once. V gave up 0 bases and J gave up 2 bases; unmatched junction bases: 2. The CDR3 spans 16 residues. CDR1 SGHTA and CDR2 FQGNSA come from the germline V gene. The entry originates in a study of blood T cells in healthy people across ages. Collection of roughly 9.8 milliliters of peripheral blood was performed for each donor. Whole-study results and caveats: Getting older went along with TCR beta diversity per million T cells dropping roughly linearly.

The sequencing sample was made of blood. The receptor comes from a man older than 75 in good health. The V gene is TRBV7-2, the J gene TRBJ1-2; 11 nucleotides match TRBD1. The CDR3 spells CASSLARTGGNYGYTF. CDR3 coding DNA: TGTGCCAGCAGCTTAGCGCGGACAGGGGGCAACTATGGCTACACCTTC.